This paragraph reports one TCR beta chain. There are 13 residues in the CDR3. Germline V lookup: CDR1 GTSNPN, CDR2 SVGIG (reference sequence). Trimming pared 2 bases from V and 4 bases from J, leaving 11 bases between. Per the study methods: Estimates of nucleated cell counts were drawn from the amplification of reference gene primers. Clones were sequenced by immunoSEQ multiplex PCR, and TCRdb holds only the in-frame ones, with some missing. Clone size and V and J calls were adopted from that table, with D and trimming inferred from the DNA. The sample has 200,000 or so clones, about 90% seen once; the top ten hold around 0.84%. The record originates from a study of blood T cell repertoires in COVID-19. On the study more broadly: Sample material is recorded as cDNA or gDNA derived from T cells, B-cell-depleted T cells, or PBMCs.

Seattle's cohort entered during active infection and was followed longitudinally. The TCR sequence derives from a man between 60 and 75 years old with COVID-19, enrolled during active disease. The chain has TRBV30 and TRBJ1-1; D gene unclear. The material sequenced was peripheral blood. Here the CDR3 reads CAWSPPVFTEAFF. CDR3 nucleotides: TGTGCCTGGAGTCCTCCAGTTTTCACTGAAGCTTTCTTT. Looking up the rest from reference TRBV30 and TRBJ1-1 gives the full variable domain: SQTIHQWPATLVQPVGSPLSLECTVEGTSNPNLYWYRQAAGRGLQLLFYSVGIGQISSEVPQNLSASRPQDRQFILSSKKLLLSDSGFYLCAWSPPVFTEAFFGQGTRLTVV.